The clone carrying this TCR beta chain showed up just a few times. What it binds is not known. The V end lost 7 bases, the J end lost 6 bases, and 21 bases lay between the germline ends. Germline CDR1 reads SNHLY; CDR2 reads FYNNEI. This CDR3 has 15 amino acids. This entry belongs to a study of T-cell reconstitution after alpha-beta-depleted transplantation in children. Findings of the study overall: It was reported that alpha-beta T cells came from several hundred expanded graft clones (about two months after transplant).

Unique molecular identifiers were used in preparing the TCRbeta library. TCRdb recomputed calls from the PCR reads with MiXCR, one row per CDR3 protein. The profile shows around 440,000 distinct CDR3 sequences, 10% to 13% of them singletons. This receptor was obtained from a child between 2 and 9 years old with inherited bone marrow failure, due to receive a stem cell transplant. The rearrangement uses TRBV2 and TRBJ1-2; D gene uncertain. Here the sequenced sample was PBMCs, taken before TCRalphabeta/CD19-depleted stem cell transplant. The CDR3 region is CASKIGLSDGHGYTF. As DNA, the CDR3 is TGTGCCAGCAAGATAGGCCTCTCGGACGGCCATGGCTACACCTTC.